This is a list of T cell receptor beta chains from one sample in a study of cytomegalovirus exposure and HLA in healthy donors. Sequenced by immunoSEQ multiplex PCR; TCRdb stores in-frame clones only, minus some. The data show under 150,000 clones, under 80% seen once. The sample taken for sequencing was PBMCs. These TCRs come from a woman in her forties or fifties in good health and CMV-seropositive. Each CDR3 is given with its conserved first and last residue. The D gene is left open where the match is weak. A clone size is listed for some rows: how often the clone was seen (once, few, many), or a class if it is expanded.

TRBV11-2	once	NA	TRBJ2-5	TGTGCCAGCAGCTTAGGGTCTGGGCGGGCTACTGGGGAGACCCAGTACTTC	CASSLGSGRATGETQYF
TRBV7-9	NA	TRBD1	TRBJ1-4	TGTGCCAGCAGCCAGAACAGGGGAGCCGAAAAACTGTTTTTT	CASSQNRGAEKLFF
TRBV25-1	NA	NA	TRBJ1-1	TGTGCCAGCAGTGAATCAGGAGTCCTGAGGGACACTGAAGCTTTCTTT	CASSESGVLRDTEAFF
TRBV2	NA	TRBD2	TRBJ2-1	TGTGCCAGCAGTGAGATGCCGGGGGGGCCTAACAATGAGCAGTTCTTC	CASSEMPGGPNNEQFF
TRBV4-2	NA	TRBD1	TRBJ1-2	TGTGCCAGCAGCCTAGACAGGGTAGACGGCTACACCTTC	CASSLDRVDGYTF
TRBV5-4	NA	TRBD2	TRBJ2-1	TGTGCCAGCAGCTGGGGCCTAGCGGGGGGGGTGAATGAGCAGTTCTTC	CASSWGLAGGVNEQFF
TRBV19	NA	TRBD1	TRBJ1-4	TGTGCCAGTAGTCCGCGGACAGGAACTAATGAAAAACTGTTTTTT	CASSPRTGTNEKLFF
TRBV18	NA	NA	TRBJ2-5	TGTGCCAGCTCACCCGGGCAGGGCTCCCAAGAGACCCAGTACTTC	CASSPGQGSQETQYF
TRBV28	NA	TRBD1	TRBJ1-2	TGTGCCAGCAGACCACCCGGACAGGGGACCGGCTACACCTTC	CASRPPGQGTGYTF
TRBV28	NA	NA	TRBJ2-2	TGTGCCAGCAGTTTCCTGCAGGGAGGGGGAGTCGGGGAGCTGTTTTTT	CASSFLQGGGVGELFF
TRBV18	NA	TRBD1	TRBJ2-5	TGTGCCAGCTCACAACAGGGGGCGACCCAAGAGACCCAGTACTTC	CASSQQGATQETQYF
TRBV2	once	TRBD1	TRBJ2-5	TGTGCCAGCAGAGGACAGGGTGGAGAGACCCAGTACTTC	CASRGQGGETQYF
TRBV21-1	NA	NA	TRBJ2-2	TGTGCCACCTCCGGGACAGGGAAAAGGGAGGGCACCGGGGAGCTGTTTTTT	CATSGTGKREGTGELFF
TRBV18	NA	TRBD2	TRBJ2-1	TGTGCCAGCTCAGCCTCTAGCGGGGGGGCGTCCAATGAGCAGTTCTTC	CASSASSGGASNEQFF
TRBV6-4	NA	NA	TRBJ2-2	TGTGCCAGCAGTGACTCTGAAGGGGCAACCGGGGAGCTGTTTTTT	CASSDSEGATGELFF
TRBV9	once	NA	TRBJ1-6	TGTGCCAGCAGCCCCCGGGGGTCAGCAGATAATTCACCCCTCCACTTT	CASSPRGSADNSPLHF
TRBV15	NA	TRBD1	TRBJ1-4	TGTGCCACCAGCAGAGGGGGGACAGTTAATGAAAAACTGTTTTTT	CATSRGGTVNEKLFF
TRBV6-4	NA	TRBD1	TRBJ2-3	TGTGCCAGCAGTGACAGGGGTGGACAGGGAGATACGCAGTATTTT	CASSDRGGQGDTQYF
TRBV5-1	NA	NA	TRBJ2-7	TGCGCCAGCAGCTTGTTCTGGGGGGAACCCTACGAGCAGTACTTC	CASSLFWGEPYEQYF
TRBV7-2	NA	NA	TRBJ1-1	TGTGCCAGCAGCTCCAGGGTATCTGCTGAAGCTTTCTTT	CASSSRVSAEAFF
TRBV5-8	NA	NA	TRBJ1-1	TGTGCCAGCAGCCCCGGGAGGGTTAACACTGAAGCTTTCTTT	CASSPGRVNTEAFF